This TCR beta chain was retrieved from a study of T cells after yellow fever vaccination. TCRdb re-called the 5' RACE reads through MiXCR, storing one row per CDR3 protein. The profile shows 35,000 to 55,000 distinct CDR3 sequences, 5% to 7% of them singletons. Study findings and constraints: Although the secondary response was weaker, it peaked faster, at day 5 versus 15.

Trimming took 2 bases from V and 5 from J, leaving 2 bases between them. Germline CDR1 and CDR2: WSHSY and SAAADI. This CDR3 has 11 residues. The chain employs TRBV10-2 and TRBJ2-3; D gene unclear. This TCR came from a man aged 30-40 years who received the YFV17D yellow fever vaccine. Sample: PBMCs, either bulk or a sorted T-cell subset (CD4+, CD8+, memory, or dextramer-sorted; not recorded which), taken 45 days after the yellow fever booster vaccination. The CDR3 here is CASSEVDTQYF. The DNA for the CDR3 is TGCGCCAGCAGTGAGGTAGATACGCAGTATTTT.